This TCR beta chain emerged from a study of T cells in Graves' hyperthyroidism and ophthalmopathy. Germline CDR1 reads MDHEN; CDR2 reads SYDVKM. The CDR3 is 16 amino acids. The trim removed 5 bases at V and 6 bases at J, leaving 11 bases unmatched. RNA transcripts gave rise to amplified TCR beta CDR3 regions. HTBI primers were employed in a first-round RT-PCR of the TCR CDR3. TCRdb analysed the multiplex PCR reads with MiXCR anew, one entry per CDR3 protein. The repertoire holds some 250,000 distinct CDR3 sequences, roughly 15% seen once, with around 31% in the top ten. At least ten counts were recorded for this clonotype.

The genes are TRBV28 and TRBJ2-1; 9 bases match TRBD2. The source is a woman aged 45-65 years with Graves' hyperthyroidism that later progressed to Graves' ophthalmopathy. Sample: blood. The CDR3 is CASSPPLAGDINEQFF. The CDR3 bases are TGTGCCAGCAGTCCGCCTTTAGCGGGAGATATCAATGAGCAGTTCTTC.